This TCR beta chain was obtained from a study of T cells after posttransplantation cyclophosphamide. Study-wide points: Later post-transplant blood repertoires were often dominated by donor CD8+ memory clones. TRB clonality was highly associated with recipient CMV seropositivity and reactivation. Blood and skin or GI T cell repertoires showed limited TRB overlap.

Busulfan-fludarabine conditioning, marrow transplant, and cyclophosphamide on days +3 and +4 were administered. Sequencing used immunoSEQ multiplex PCR; TCRdb keeps in-frame clones, though not all of them. The data show some 3,900 clones, more than 80% seen once. Points on this clone: Its antigen remains unknown.

Germline assignment: CDR1 MDHEN and CDR2 SYDVKM. This CDR3 is built from 16 residues. V trimming: 4 bases; J trimming: 1 base; junction bases outside the gene matches: 8. The sequencing used CD4+ T cells sorted from blood, collected 242 days after a stem cell transplant with posttransplant cyclophosphamide. The clonotype originates from a young adult male patient who received an allogeneic stem cell transplant from a related donor, was CMV-positive, and had no GVHD. These T cells may partly come from the graft donor. This chain joins TRBV28 and TRBJ2-3; 7 bases match TRBD2. The CDR3 spells CASSSWRELRTDTQYF. CDR3 nucleotides: TGTGCCAGCAGTTCATGGCGGGAGCTACGCACAGATACGCAGTATTTT.